The 15 T cell receptor beta chains in this list originate from one sample, sequenced in a study of cytomegalovirus exposure and HLA in healthy donors. Assay used: immunoSEQ multiplex PCR; TCRdb lists only in-frame clones, some missing. The sample records 140,000 or so clones, about nine tenths being singletons. Material: PBMCs. The receptors were gathered from a young man in good health and CMV-seropositive.

The V call is TRBV2, the J call TRBJ1-2, with D tentatively TRBD1 (5 bases). The CDR3 extends over 15 amino acids. V gave up 3 bases and J gave up 5 bases, with 16 bases separating them. Germline V gene lookup returns CDR1 SNHLY and CDR2 FYNNEI. The CDR3 nucleotides are TGTGCCAGCAGTGACTCAGGGCAGTCTTTTTATGGCTACACCTTC. Translated, it gives CASSDSGQSFYGYTF.

The gene calls are TRBV5-1 and TRBJ2-7, with D unclear. V shed 7 bases and J shed 2 bases, with 13 bases lying between them. CDR1 SGHRS and CDR2 YFSETQ come from the germline V gene. The CDR3 is 13 residues long. This CDR3 reads CASGGGPAYEQYF. The CDR3 DNA is TGCGCCAGCGGCGGCGGCCCGGCCTACGAGCAGTACTTC.

The rearrangement uses TRBV11-3 and TRBJ2-1; tentative D call: TRBD2 (5 bases). V was cut by 1 base and J by 3 bases, with 10 bases left in between. CDR3 length: 15 residues. Looked up from germline, CDR1 is SGHNT and CDR2 is YENEEA. The CDR3 reads CASSLGGSVYNEQFF. The DNA of the CDR3 is TGTGCCAGCAGCTTAGGCGGGTCCGTCTACAATGAGCAGTTCTTC.

This clone was recorded a few times. V gene TRBV5-1 combines with J gene TRBJ2-5, with TRBD2 identical over 7 bases. This CDR3 spans 14 amino acids. V was pared by 4 bases and J by 5 bases, with 8 bases of the junction left unmatched. From germline, CDR1 is SGHRS and CDR2 YFSETQ. The CDR3 loop is CASSRDGGSETQYF. CDR3 coding DNA: TGCGCCAGCAGCCGGGACGGGGGGAGCGAGACCCAGTACTTC.

The rearrangement joins TRBV7-2 to TRBJ2-7; TRBD2 is a possible D gene (5 bases). Germline V gene sequence: CDR1 SGHTA, CDR2 FQGNSA. The CDR3 consists of 13 residues. V shed 1 base and J shed 7 bases, with 11 bases lying between them. CDR3 DNA: TGTGCCAGCAGCTTAGTGTTCGGCGGGGAGCAGTACTTC. It yields the protein CASSLVFGGEQYF.

This clone was seen only a few times. The rearrangement uses TRBV7-9 and TRBJ1-2; 8 bases agree with TRBD1. The CDR3 extends over 12 amino acids. V lost 6 bases and J lost 6; bases outside the gene matches: 3. Germline-derived CDR1 and CDR2 are SEHNR and FQNEAQ (reference sequence). CDR3 residues: CASSSGGNGYTF. The CDR3 coding sequence is TGTGCCAGCAGTTCAGGGGGCAATGGCTACACCTTC.

This clone has more than one count but fewer than ten. The chain joins TRBV2 to TRBJ1-6; 9 nucleotides align to TRBD1. This CDR3 region has 15 residues. Germline V lookup: CDR1 SNHLY, CDR2 FYNNEI. V gave up 6 bases and J gave up 7 bases; unmatched junction bases: 7. CDR3 loop: CASSPPDRGNSPLHF. The CDR3 DNA reads as TGTGCCAGCAGCCCCCCGGACAGGGGAAATTCACCCCTCCACTTT.

The J gene is TRBJ2-7, the V gene TRBV5-5; perhaps TRBD1 as D (6 bases). V was clipped by 6 bases and J by 3 bases, with 19 bases between them. This CDR3 contains 15 residues. Germline V gene sequence: CDR1 SGHKS, CDR2 YYEKEE (reference sequence). The CDR3: CASTQSRTANYEQYF. The CDR3 nucleotides read TGTGCCAGCACGCAATCGCGGACAGCGAACTACGAGCAGTACTTC.

This chain links TRBV6-5 with TRBJ1-4, with D unresolved. V lost 2 bases and J lost 8, with 18 bases in between. In germline, CDR1 is MNHEY, CDR2 SVGAGI. The CDR3 has 16 residues. The CDR3 nucleotides read TGTGCCAGCAGTTACGCCCCGAGGAGGGCTGGGGAAAAACTGTTTTTT. Its translation: CASSYAPRRAGEKLFF.

The chain employs TRBV19 and TRBJ2-1; the match to TRBD1 covers 7 bases. The CDR3 extends over 14 amino acids. V shed 5 bases and J 5 bases; nucleotides not matched to a gene: 6. Per germline, CDR1 LNHDA and CDR2 SQIVND (reference sequence). CDR3 bases: TGTGCCAGTAGTGTCGGGACAGACGACAATGAGCAGTTCTTC. It is translated as CASSVGTDDNEQFF.

The chain recombines TRBV5-1 with TRBJ2-3; 7 bases align to TRBD2. This CDR3 contains 15 residues. Trimming removed 0 bases from V and 2 bases from J; junction bases left unmatched: 3. The germline gives CDR1 SGHRS, CDR2 YFSETQ. The CDR3 is CASSLGGGPTDTQYF. For the CDR3, the DNA is TGCGCCAGCAGCTTGGGCGGGGGACCCACAGATACGCAGTATTTT.

This CDR3 is CASSYRFGGHQPQHF. The CDR3 coding sequence is TGTGCCAGCAGTTACCGCTTCGGGGGTCATCAGCCCCAGCATTTT. The V call is TRBV6-5, the J call TRBJ1-5, with a tentative D call TRBD1 (5 bases). Germline V gives CDR1 MNHEY, CDR2 SVGAGI. With 2 bases removed from V and 5 bases from J, the gap between germline ends came to 13 bases. This CDR3 spans 15 amino acids.

V is TRBV19 and J is TRBJ1-5; unclear D gene. The CDR3 has 14 amino acids. In germline, CDR1 is LNHDA, CDR2 SQIVND (reference sequence). V shed 6 bases and J shed 4 bases, with 13 bases lying between them. The CDR3 loop is CASRWRRGNQPQHF. CDR3 nucleotides: TGTGCCAGTAGATGGCGACGGGGAAATCAGCCCCAGCATTTT.

This chain connects TRBV7-2 to TRBJ1-1; possible D gene TRBD1, 6 bases. Germline loops: CDR1 SGHTA, CDR2 FQGNSA. Trimming shortened V by 4 bases and J by 8 bases, and 14 bases separated the two germline ends. CDR3 length: 13 amino acids. The CDR3 DNA follows: TGTGCCAGCAGCTCCCTGACAGGAACGGAAGCTTTCTTT. This gives the protein CASSSLTGTEAFF.

The chain recombines TRBV18 with TRBJ1-4; D may be TRBD1 (6 bases). Between the trimmed V and J ends, which lost 5 bases and 8 bases, there was a span of 12 bases. In germline, CDR1 is KGHSH, CDR2 LQKENI. There are 13 residues in the CDR3. The CDR3 region has the DNA TGTGCCAGCTCATTAACCCAGGGGGAAAAACTGTTTTTT. It translates to CASSLTQGEKLFF.